These 20 T cell receptor beta chains came from one sample sequenced in a study of chemoradiotherapy in HPV16-positive cancers. Clones were read by immunoSEQ multiplex PCR, and TCRdb kept only the in-frame ones, dropping some. The sample contains approximately 12,000 clones, approximately 93% of which appear only once. The sample in question was blood, obtained from a patient who underwent chemoradiotherapy. The receptor set was obtained from a human donor with HPV-associated anogenital cancer.

This rearrangement joins TRBV7-6 to TRBJ2-3; TRBD1 or TRBD2 may be the D gene (5 bases each). The CDR3 sequence is 15 residues long. V was trimmed by 5 bases and J by 1 base, leaving 13 bases between them. Germline V gene lookup returns CDR1 SGHVS and CDR2 FNYEAQ. The CDR3 region has the DNA TGTGCCAGCAGCCTCGGGACGGTTGGCACAGATACGCAGTATTTT. It yields the protein CASSLGTVGTDTQYF.

The genes are TRBV5-4 and TRBJ1-2; D gene ambiguous. Germline assignment: CDR1 SGHNT and CDR2 YYREEE (reference sequence). The CDR3 totals 15 residues. The ends were cut back, 4 bases at V and 0 bases at J, with 13 bases in the middle. The CDR3: CASSQDKWANYGYTF. The CDR3 DNA follows: TGTGCCAGCAGCCAAGATAAATGGGCTAACTATGGCTACACCTTC.

The CDR3 sequence is CASSLTGWKSDGNTIYF. The DNA of the CDR3 is TGCGCCAGCAGCTTGACTGGCTGGAAATCGGATGGAAACACCATATATTTT. This sequence joins TRBV5-1 and TRBJ1-3; D gene uncertain. CDR3 length: 17 residues. V lost 1 base and J lost 3, with 17 bases in between. The germline gives CDR1 SGHRS, CDR2 YFSETQ.

The chain recombines TRBV7-2 with TRBJ1-1; D uncertain. The CDR3 extends over 13 amino acids. Germline V CDR1 and CDR2: SGHTA, FQGNSA. V gave up 1 base and J gave up 2 bases, with 5 bases separating them. CDR3 coding DNA: TGTGCCAGCAGCTTAGATGCTAACACTGAAGCTTTCTTT. This codes for CASSLDANTEAFF.

The rearrangement uses TRBV2 and TRBJ1-2; TRBD1 aligns across 8 bases. V shed 8 bases and J 3 bases; nucleotides not matched to a gene: 8. Per germline, CDR1 SNHLY and CDR2 FYNNEI. This CDR3 is built from 14 residues. DNA of the CDR3: TGTGCCAGCGTAAGCCCGACAGGGGACTATGGCTACACCTTC. Protein product: CASVSPTGDYGYTF.

The rearrangement joins TRBV5-6 to TRBJ1-6; 9 bases fit TRBD1. Germline values: CDR1 SGHDT, CDR2 YYEEEE. With 1 base clipped from V and 4 bases from J, the junction kept 6 bases outside the gene matches. The CDR3 is 17 residues long. The CDR3 sequence is CASSLYGTGRYNSPLHF. The CDR3 coding sequence is TGTGCCAGCAGCTTGTACGGGACAGGGAGGTATAATTCACCCCTCCACTTT.

The chain employs TRBV20-1 and TRBJ2-2; D uncertain. CDR3 length equals 11 residues. Germline V gene sequence: CDR1 DFQATT, CDR2 SNEGSKA (reference sequence). The CDR3 DNA follows: TGCAGCGCTCTGAACACCGGGGAGCTGTTTTTT. It specifies CSALNTGELFF.

J is TRBJ2-2 and V is TRBV7-3; 8 bases align to TRBD2. The CDR3 extends over 16 amino acids. Germline-derived CDR1 and CDR2 are SGHTA and FQGTGA. With 5 bases clipped from V and 6 bases from J, the junction kept 11 bases outside the gene matches. Here the CDR3 reads CASSAQTGGPAGELFF. Written as DNA, the CDR3 is TGTGCCAGCAGCGCTCAAACGGGGGGGCCGGCCGGGGAGCTGTTTTTT.

The CDR3 sequence: CASSQDLDRVSEQYF. The CDR3 DNA reads as TGTGCCAGCAGCCAAGATTTAGACAGGGTGAGCGAGCAGTACTTC. The chain employs TRBV14 and TRBJ2-7; 7 positions match TRBD1. V was pared by 0 bases and J by 6 bases, with 8 bases of the junction left unmatched. Germline V gives CDR1 SGHDN, CDR2 FVKESK. This CDR3 has 15 residues. Filled out from reference TRBV14 and TRBJ2-7, the complete variable domain reads EAGVTQFPSHSVIEKGQTVTLRCDPISGHDNLYWYRRVMGKEIKFLLHFVKESKQDESGMPNNRFLAERTGGTYSTLKVQPAELEDSGVYFCASSQDLDRVSEQYFGPGTRLTVT.

The chain combines TRBV19 with TRBJ2-7; 8 bases map to TRBD2. Germline V gene lookup returns CDR1 LNHDA and CDR2 SQIVND (reference sequence). The V gene end was trimmed by 5 bases and the J gene end by 6 bases; junction bases not matched to a gene: 6. The CDR3 is 13 residues long. CDR3 DNA sequence: TGTGCCAGTAGTTTCGTAGCGGGGCCCGAGCAGTACTTC. It yields the protein CASSFVAGPEQYF. Full variable domain (rest looked up from reference TRBV19 and TRBJ2-7): DGGITQSPKYLFRKEGQNVTLSCEQNLNHDAMYWYRQDPGQGLRLIYYSQIVNDFQKGDIAEGYSVSREKKESFPLTVTSAQKNPTAFYLCASSFVAGPEQYFGPGTRLTVT.

V is TRBV6-6 and J is TRBJ2-7; possible D gene TRBD2, 5 bases. This CDR3 contains 15 residues. Between the trimmed V and J ends, which lost 0 bases and 2 bases, there was a span of 11 bases. Germline V CDR1 and CDR2: MNHNY, SVGAGI (reference sequence). CDR3 loop: CASSYSLLATYEQYF. CDR3 sequence (DNA): TGTGCCAGCAGTTACTCGCTGCTAGCCACCTACGAGCAGTACTTC.

The chain links TRBV5-1 to TRBJ1-5, with 9 bases fitting TRBD1. Germline V CDR1 and CDR2: SGHRS, YFSETQ. There are 16 residues in the CDR3. The ends lost 4 bases at V and 2 bases at J; junction bases unmatched: 7. CDR3 sequence (DNA): TGCGCCAGCAGCACCGGGACAGGGAATGGCAATCAGCCCCAGCATTTT. The encoded protein is CASSTGTGNGNQPQHF. The complete variable domain, with remaining parts taken from reference TRBV5-1 and TRBJ1-5, reads KAGVTQTPRYLIKTRGQQVTLSCSPISGHRSVSWYQQTPGQGLQFLFEYFSETQRNKGNFPGRFSGRQFSNSRSEMNVSTLELGDSALYLCASSTGTGNGNQPQHFGDGTRLSIL.

This clone has a single count. The rearrangement joins TRBV25-1 to TRBJ2-7, with 7 bases lining up with TRBD1. The germline V gene has CDR1 MGHDK and CDR2 SYGVNS. This CDR3 is 16 amino acids long. Trimming took 3 bases from V and 2 from J; bases not matched to a gene: 10. CDR3 amino acids: CASSDTRGPRAYEQYF. DNA for the CDR3: TGTGCCAGCAGTGACACTAGGGGGCCCAGAGCCTACGAGCAGTACTTC.

The V gene is TRBV5-1, the J gene TRBJ2-5, with a possible D match to TRBD1 (5 bases). CDR1 is SGHRS, CDR2 YFSETQ, per germline. V shed 2 bases and J shed 4 bases, with 6 bases lying between them. The CDR3 contains 12 residues. The CDR3 DNA reads as TGCGCCAGCAGCTTAACAGGAGAGACCCAGTACTTC. Protein sequence: CASSLTGETQYF.

The CDR3 bases are TGTGCCAGCAAATTCGCAGAGCGGGCCACCGGGGAGCTGTTTTTT. Translating gives CASKFAERATGELFF. The rearrangement joins TRBV6-5 to TRBJ2-2; TRBD2 is a possible D gene (6 bases). Germline CDR1 is MNHEY and CDR2 is SVGAGI. With 7 bases removed from V and 4 bases from J, the gap between germline ends came to 16 bases. The CDR3 has 15 amino acids.

This rearrangement joins TRBV7-2 to TRBJ1-5; possible D gene TRBD1, 6 bases. Germline assignment: CDR1 SGHTA and CDR2 FQGNSA. The CDR3 is 15 residues long. Trimming stripped 5 bases from V and 4 bases from J, with 15 bases between. CDR3 sequence: CASSLRTAPNQPQHF. The CDR3 DNA sequence: TGTGCCAGCAGCCTTCGGACAGCGCCTAATCAGCCCCAGCATTTT. The full variable domain, its missing parts supplied by reference TRBV7-2 and TRBJ1-5, is GAGVSQSPSNKVTEKGKDVELRCDPISGHTALYWYRQSLGQGLEFLIYFQGNSAPDKSGLPSDRFSAERTGGSVSTLTIQRTQQEDSAVYLCASSLRTAPNQPQHFGDGTRLSIL.

The V and J genes are TRBV5-6 and TRBJ1-6; TRBD1 matches 9 bases. Germline CDR1 reads SGHDT; CDR2 reads YYEEEE. V shed 5 bases, J shed 9 bases, and the junction held 6 bases outside the gene matches. This CDR3 is 14 amino acids long. In nucleotides, the CDR3 is TGTGCCAGCAGAGACGGGACAGGGAGTTCACCCCTCCACTTT. This encodes CASRDGTGSSPLHF.

The chain joins TRBV9 to TRBJ1-2, with D perhaps matching TRBD1 (5 bases). The V gene's germline CDR1 is SGDLS and CDR2 YYNGEE. This CDR3 has 19 residues. Trimming pared 3 bases from V and 4 bases from J, leaving 28 bases between. The DNA of the CDR3 is TGTGCCAGCAGCGGACCCCCCCGGAGTCCAAAAACGGGGGGCTATGGCTACACCTTC. The encoded protein is CASSGPPRSPKTGGYGYTF. Full variable domain (missing parts from reference TRBV9 and TRBJ1-2): DSGVTQTPKHLITATGQRVTLRCSPRSGDLSVYWYQQSLDQGLQFLIQYYNGEERAKGNILERFSAQQFPDLHSELNLSSLELGDSALYFCASSGPPRSPKTGGYGYTFGSGTRLTVV.

This sequence joins TRBV29-1 and TRBJ2-5, with D unresolved. V shed 7 bases and J shed 7 bases, with 16 bases lying between them. CDR3 length equals 12 residues. Germline assignment: CDR1 SQVTM and CDR2 ANQGSEA. The CDR3 protein is CSAGTKSRTQYF. Here the CDR3 DNA reads TGCAGCGCGGGCACCAAGAGCAGGACCCAGTACTTC.

The chain combines TRBV7-6 with TRBJ2-7; either TRBD1 or TRBD2 may supply D (5 bases each). V lost 1 base to trimming and J lost 6 bases, with 7 bases between them. Germline V gene data show CDR1 as SGHVS and CDR2 as FNYEAQ. This CDR3 has 12 residues. The CDR3 region is CASSLEGPEQYF. DNA for the CDR3: TGTGCCAGCAGCTTAGAGGGACCCGAGCAGTACTTC.